The 30 T cell receptor beta chains below all came from one sample that was sequenced in a study of CD8 T cells in Susac syndrome (dated by TCRdb to about 2019). The library came from the immunoSEQ multiplex PCR assay. RNA was extracted using the RNeasy kit, and about 0.5 to 1 ug of the RNA was reverse transcribed with random hexamers. TCRdb ran its own pipeline on the public reads, namely fastp trimming at Q25 and MiXCR clone calling, and kept in-frame beta chains. Rows are combined by CDR3 protein, so each entry shows the most common genes and DNA. For this sample the table gives approximately 200,000 distinct CDR3 sequences, of which around 96% were detected only once. The ten top clones hold 0.093% of the sample. The sequenced sample consisted of CD4+ T cells from PBMCs. The receptors originated from a human donor with multiple sclerosis.

The chain is built from TRBV4-1 and TRBJ1-1; D is uncertain. CDR3 size: 12 residues. Germline CDR1 MGHRA, CDR2 YSYEKL. V was cut by 2 bases and J by 5 bases, with 6 bases left in between. DNA for the CDR3: TGCGCCAGCAGCCAAAGAGGGACTGAAGCTTTCTTT. This gives the protein CASSQRGTEAFF.

The chain uses TRBV18 and TRBJ2-2, with a possible D match to TRBD1 (5 bases). Germline CDR1 and CDR2: KGHSH and LQKENI. This CDR3 comprises 16 residues. V shed 3 bases and J shed 0 bases, with 11 bases lying between them. The CDR3 loop reads CASSPPRTPNTGELFF. For the CDR3, the DNA is TGTGCCAGCTCACCTCCCAGGACACCGAACACCGGGGAGCTGTTTTTT.

The chain employs TRBV12-3 or TRBV12-4 and TRBJ2-3; 7 bases are a match to TRBD2. The CDR3 has 13 amino acids. V lost 5 bases and J lost 6; bases outside the gene matches: 5. This CDR3 reads CASSPGLEDTQYF. The DNA of the CDR3 is TGTGCCAGCAGTCCCGGACTAGAGGATACGCAGTATTTT.

This clonotype was found once. The genes are TRBV5-1 and TRBJ2-5; D may be TRBD1 (5 bases). The germline CDR1 and CDR2 sequences are SGHRS and YFSETQ. The CDR3 consists of 13 residues. V was trimmed by 4 bases and J by 4 bases, leaving 11 bases between them. This CDR3 is CASSILQGETQYF. DNA of the CDR3: TGCGCCAGCAGCATTTTGCAGGGAGAGACCCAGTACTTC.

In this sample, this clonotype turned up a few times. The chain employs TRBV20-1 and TRBJ2-7; 8 nucleotides align to TRBD1. Germline CDR1 is DFQATT and CDR2 is SNEGSKA (reference sequence). This CDR3 comprises 14 residues. J was trimmed by 2 bases and V by 4 bases; bases with no gene match: 7. CDR3 DNA sequence: TGCAGTGCTAAAAGGGGGACAGGAACCTACGAGCAGTACTTC. This codes for CSAKRGTGTYEQYF.

The chain recombines TRBV27 with TRBJ1-1; 11 nucleotides align to TRBD1. Germline CDR1 is MNHEY and CDR2 is SMNVEV (reference sequence). V shed 4 bases and J 5 bases; nucleotides not matched to a gene: 9. The CDR3 spans 16 residues. In DNA, the CDR3 is TGTGCCAGCAGTTCATTGGACAGGGGGCGAGGAACTGAAGCTTTCTTT. Its protein is CASSSLDRGRGTEAFF.

In DNA form, the CDR3 reads TGCAGTGCTAGAGGACATATAGCGGGAGGAGTCGGCAGTGAGCAGTTCTTC. Protein sequence: CSARGHIAGGVGSEQFF. The chain combines TRBV20-1 with TRBJ2-1; 10 bases are a match to TRBD2. The germline V gene encodes CDR1 DFQATT and CDR2 SNEGSKA (reference sequence). This CDR3 spans 17 amino acids. With V trimmed by 1 base and J by 9 bases, 15 bases remained unmatched.

The chain is built from TRBV3-1 and TRBJ2-1; D call uncertain. Germline assignment: CDR1 LGHDT and CDR2 YNNKEL (reference sequence). There are 13 residues in the CDR3. Trimming removed 4 bases from V and 5 bases from J, with 9 bases in between. The CDR3 coding sequence is TGTGCCAGCAGCCTGGCTGGAAACAATGAGCAGTTCTTC. Translated: CASSLAGNNEQFF.

CDR3 region: CASSMVLYNEQFF. The CDR3 nucleotides are TGTGCCAGTAGTATGGTGTTATACAATGAGCAGTTCTTC. The genes are TRBV19 and TRBJ2-1; D gene uncertain. Germline V CDR1 and CDR2: LNHDA, SQIVND (reference sequence). V was trimmed by 3 bases and J by 4 bases, leaving 7 bases between them. The CDR3 runs to 13 residues.

This clonotype has just one count. V is TRBV18 and J is TRBJ2-5; the match to TRBD1 covers 7 bases. V lost 3 bases to trimming and J lost 4 bases; unmatched junction nucleotides: 5. Germline V lookup: CDR1 KGHSH, CDR2 LQKENI. The CDR3 covers 14 residues. Written as DNA, the CDR3 is TGTGCCAGCTCACCGGGACAGTACGCAGAGACCCAGTACTTC. It encodes CASSPGQYAETQYF.

This sequence joins TRBV30 and TRBJ2-3; 7 bases fit TRBD2. Unmatched junction bases numbered 4, after V lost 2 bases and J lost 2 bases. The CDR3 has 14 residues. CDR1 is GTSNPN and CDR2 is SVGIG in the germline V gene (reference sequence). CDR3 sequence: CAWSSGTPTDTQYF. CDR3 bases: TGTGCCTGGAGTAGCGGGACTCCCACAGATACGCAGTATTTT.

V gene TRBV5-4 combines with J gene TRBJ2-7; 7 nucleotides line up with TRBD2. The CDR3 covers 16 residues. With V trimmed by 2 bases and J by 2 bases, 10 bases remained unmatched. Looked up from germline, CDR1 is SGHNT and CDR2 is YYREEE (reference sequence). The CDR3 coding sequence is TGTGCCAGCAGCTTAGGGAGCGTGCGGGAGACCTACGAGCAGTACTTC. Its protein product is CASSLGSVRETYEQYF. The entire variable domain, with the rest obtained from reference TRBV5-4 and TRBJ2-7, is as follows: ETGVTQSPTHLIKTRGQQVTLRCSSQSGHNTVSWYQQALGQGPQFIFQYYREEENGRGNFPPRFSGLQFPNYSSELNVNALELDDSALYLCASSLGSVRETYEQYFGPGTRLTVT.

The genes are TRBV29-1 and TRBJ1-1, with a tentative D call TRBD1 (6 bases). This CDR3 region has 14 residues. Germline V lookup: CDR1 SQVTM, CDR2 ANQGSEA. V was cut by 6 bases and J by 6 bases, with 20 bases left in between. The CDR3 DNA reads TGCAGCGTGAAGGGGGAGATCAGTTACTCTGAAGCTTTCTTT. It translates to CSVKGEISYSEAFF.

The chain employs TRBV15 and TRBJ1-1, with D unresolved. This CDR3 comprises 14 residues. Germline values: CDR1 LNHNV, CDR2 YYDKDF (reference sequence). The V and J ends lost 3 bases and 1 base respectively, with 9 bases between them. DNA of the CDR3: TGTGCCACCAGCAGCGGATCATGGAACACTGAAGCTTTCTTT. Its translation is CATSSGSWNTEAFF.

The genes are TRBV14 and TRBJ1-2; 9 nucleotides line up with TRBD1. CDR3 length: 14 residues. The trim removed 2 bases at V and 6 bases at J, leaving 4 bases unmatched. The V gene's germline CDR1 is SGHDN and CDR2 FVKESK. DNA for the CDR3: TGTGCCAGCAGCCAAACCCGGACAGGGGATGGCTACACCTTC. It specifies CASSQTRTGDGYTF.

The chain carries TRBV30 and TRBJ2-7; D gene ambiguous. The CDR3 runs 14 residues. Germline CDR1 and CDR2: GTSNPN and SVGIG (reference sequence). Trimming cost V 5 bases and J 2 bases, with 16 bases left between them. The DNA for the CDR3 is TGTGCCTGGGGCTATAGGGCACCTACCTACGAGCAGTACTTC. Its translation is CAWGYRAPTYEQYF.

The V call is TRBV20-1, the J call TRBJ2-1; D uncertain. CDR1 is DFQATT and CDR2 is SNEGSKA in the germline V gene (reference sequence). The CDR3 is 11 amino acids. The ends were cut back, 3 bases at V and 5 bases at J, with 5 bases in the middle. Written as DNA, the CDR3 is TGCAGTGCTAGGCAGGACAATGAGCAGTTCTTC. It specifies CSARQDNEQFF.

This sequence joins TRBV7-9 and TRBJ1-6; maybe TRBD1 (5 bases). The CDR3 totals 15 residues. CDR1 is SEHNR and CDR2 is FQNEAQ in the germline V gene (reference sequence). Trimming stripped 5 bases from V and 10 bases from J, with 18 bases between. CDR3 residues: CASSALGQGDSPLHF. For the CDR3, the DNA is TGTGCCAGCAGCGCCCTCGGGCAGGGAGACTCACCCCTCCACTTT.

The J gene is TRBJ2-7, the V gene TRBV7-2; 7 bases match TRBD1. With V trimmed by 11 bases and J by 3 bases, 7 bases remained unmatched. CDR3 length: 12 amino acids. CDR1 SGHTA and CDR2 FQGNSA come from the germline V gene. CDR3 protein: CAGRDSGYEQYF. The CDR3 bases are TGTGCCGGACGGGACAGCGGCTACGAGCAGTACTTC. The variable domain in full, with the rest retrieved from reference TRBV7-2 and TRBJ2-7, is GAGVSQSPSNKVTEKGKDVELRCDPISGHTALYWYRQSLGQGLEFLIYFQGNSAPDKSGLPSDRFSAERTGGSVSTLTIQRTQQEDSAVYLCAGRDSGYEQYFGPGTRLTVT.

The chain joins TRBV15 to TRBJ2-7; D gene unclear. V was cut by 2 bases and J by 2 bases, with 10 bases left in between. The CDR3 has 14 residues. The germline CDR1 and CDR2 sequences are LNHNV and YYDKDF (reference sequence). In nucleotides, the CDR3 is TGTGCCACCAGCAGAAGGGAACCGCCCTACGAGCAGTACTTC. It specifies CATSRREPPYEQYF.

The chain is built from TRBV20-1 and TRBJ2-4; 9 bases match TRBD2. The CDR3 totals 14 residues. Per the germline V gene, CDR1 is DFQATT and CDR2 is SNEGSKA (reference sequence). V lost 6 bases and J lost 0; bases outside the gene matches: 3. This CDR3 is CSARGGQAKNIQYF. The CDR3 nucleotides are TGCAGTGCGCGGGGGGGCCAAGCCAAAAACATTCAGTACTTC.

V gene TRBV24-1 combines with J gene TRBJ2-3; D remains unclear. The V gene's germline CDR1 is KGHDR and CDR2 SFDVKD. V lost 5 bases, J lost 6 bases, and 14 bases lay in between. The CDR3 consists of 14 residues. The CDR3 nucleotides read TGTGCCACCAGTGTGAGTCGCCTCCCGGATACGCAGTATTTT. As protein: CATSVSRLPDTQYF.

The chain links TRBV14 to TRBJ2-1; 10 bases are shared with TRBD1. V dropped 4 bases and J dropped 9; count of bases not matched to a gene: 9. The CDR3 has 15 residues. The germline CDR1 and CDR2 sequences are SGHDN and FVKESK. CDR3 sequence (DNA): TGTGCCAGCAGCCTTCTGGGGACAGGGGCCGGTGAGCAGTTCTTC. Amino acids: CASSLLGTGAGEQFF.

The rearrangement links TRBV3-1 to TRBJ1-2; a possible D gene is TRBD1 (5 bases). Trimming left V 8 bases short and J 3 bases short, with 10 bases between. CDR1 LGHDT and CDR2 YNNKEL come from the germline V gene (reference sequence). This CDR3 comprises 12 residues. CDR3 sequence reads: CASRGPYYGYTF. DNA of the CDR3: TGTGCCAGCCGGGGACCCTACTATGGCTACACCTTC.

The rearrangement joins TRBV6-1 to TRBJ1-5; D ambiguous. The CDR3 loop spans 12 amino acids. Deletions cut 8 bases from V and 6 bases from J, with 11 bases between. Per germline, CDR1 MNHNS and CDR2 SASEGT. CDR3 in DNA: TGTGCCAGCCTGAACCCAAGTCAGCCCCAGCATTTT. Translated, it gives CASLNPSQPQHF.

The rearrangement links TRBV7-9 to TRBJ2-7, with 12 bases aligning to TRBD2. Trimming removed 11 bases from V and 0 bases from J; junction bases left unmatched: 8. The germline V gene encodes CDR1 SEHNR and CDR2 FQNEAQ (reference sequence). This CDR3 is 15 amino acids long. This chain's CDR3 is CALGTSGQSSYEQYF. CDR3 sequence (DNA): TGTGCCCTTGGGACTAGCGGGCAATCCTCCTACGAGCAGTACTTC.

The rearrangement uses TRBV18 and TRBJ1-4; D remains unclear. Germline CDR1 reads KGHSH; CDR2 reads LQKENI. Trimming removed 5 bases from V and 3 bases from J, with 7 bases in between. The CDR3 totals 13 residues. This chain's CDR3 is CASSIRANEKLFF. Here the CDR3 DNA reads TGTGCCAGCTCAATAAGGGCTAATGAAAAACTGTTTTTT.

This rearrangement joins TRBV27 to TRBJ2-1; D ambiguous. CDR1 MNHEY and CDR2 SMNVEV come from the germline V gene (reference sequence). With 5 bases removed from V and 5 bases from J, the gap between germline ends came to 13 bases. This CDR3 has 14 amino acids. The CDR3 DNA follows: TGTGCCAGCAGTGCTTACCAGGAAAACAATGAGCAGTTCTTC. It translates to CASSAYQENNEQFF.

The chain carries TRBV6-5 and TRBJ2-1, with D hard to call. The CDR3 contains 15 residues. Trimming shortened V by 0 bases and J by 1 base, and 7 bases separated the two germline ends. CDR1 and CDR2 (germline): MNHEY, SVGAGI. CDR3 residues: CASSYSGGSYNEQFF. CDR3 DNA: TGTGCCAGCAGTTACTCGGGCGGTTCCTACAATGAGCAGTTCTTC.

The V call is TRBV20-1, the J call TRBJ2-7, with D tentatively TRBD1 (5 bases). Deletions cut 3 bases from V and 6 bases from J, with 12 bases between. Germline lookup yields CDR1 DFQATT and CDR2 SNEGSKA (reference sequence). This CDR3 spans 12 amino acids. The CDR3 DNA follows: TGCAGTGCTAGGGCTCAGGGTCGCGAGCAGTACTTC. It codes for CSARAQGREQYF.